Here is one T cell receptor beta chain with its context. The clone's antigen remains unknown. Base quality data are lacking; no much larger clone is found one base away. One collaborating source in Seattle enrolled patients during active infection and followed them longitudinally through the course of disease. Each collaborating institution followed its own protocols to collect whole blood in K2EDTA tubes. For TCRbeta analysis, collaborators shipped samples in one of three forms: frozen whole blood, isolated PBMCs, or DNA extracted from either of those sample types. This record comes from a study of blood T cell repertoires in COVID-19 (dated by TCRdb to about 2020). About the study as a whole: Samples covering the acute and convalescent phases of COVID-19 were provided by collaborators in the United States, Italy and Spain. The material from the prospective study consisted of cDNA or gDNA derived from T cells, B-cell-depleted T cells, or PBMCs. Deeply sampled blood TCRbeta repertoires from subjects exposed to, actively infected with, or recovered from COVID-19 were included in the dataset. A freely available public database, intended as a resource for researchers studying the immune response to SARS-CoV-2, is where the repertoires were released. The samples were drawn from the first 160 participants of the ongoing ImmuneRACE study and from 950 to 1,500 subjects provided by 6 global collaborators. Nearly every sample came with metadata listing a de-identified subject ID, COVID-19 status, age in years and sex. HLA class I and class II types, where available, came from metadata supplied by the sample provider rather than from assay-based typing. General study outcomes and caveats: Clinical and demographic metadata were provided uncurated, with the amount varying by source and participant.

The CDR3 has 16 amino acids, counting the end cysteine and phenylalanine. Only the CDR3 part of the read is kept: 48 bases, read in frame from the first base. CDR1 and CDR2, per the germline V gene, are MDHEN and SYDVKM. Trimmed from V: 5 bases; trimmed from J: 4 bases; junction bases lacking a gene match: 9. The immunoSEQ Assay, a bias-controlled multiplex PCR, was used to amplify TCRbeta CDR3 regions from genomic DNA. On the authors' methods: Within the assay, amplification of reference gene primers was used to estimate how many nucleated cells each sample contained. To quantify the absolute abundance of each unique TCRbeta CDR3 rearrangement, sequence reads were collapsed and filtered. For each sample, productive Simpson clonality was calculated as the square root of Simpson's diversity index over productive rearrangements. Entries here come from immuneACCESS through TCRdb and include only in-frame sequences with V and J called. Some clones fail to appear in such tables; in the studies checked, an unresolved V gene covers under half of the shortfall, and the cause of the remainder is unknown. That table is the source of V, J and clone size, and D and trimming were worked out from the DNA. The sample table records about 100,000 clones; around 81% of these occur just once. The biggest ten clones account for around 5% of the sample.

What was sequenced was peripheral blood. The source of this sequence is an elderly man with COVID-19, enrolled during active disease. The chain employs TRBV28 and TRBJ1-5, with 9 bases matching TRBD1. In nucleotide form, the sequence is TGTGCCAGCAGTGAACAGGGGGCGGCTTGGAATCAGCCCCAGCATTTT. Protein translation: CASSEQGAAWNQPQHF.